One sample yielded the 7 T cell receptor beta chains listed below, sequenced in a study of T-cell memory formation after mild COVID-19 (dated by TCRdb to the early 2020s). Receptor libraries were prepared by 5' RACE. This sample was sequenced with an Illumina NovaSeq 6000. TCRdb reworked the public reads: Q25 trimming with fastp, MiXCR clone assembly, productive beta chains retained. When rows share a CDR3 protein, they turn into one entry using the most common DNA and genes. This sample has 150,000 to 200,000 distinct CDR3 sequences in its table, and around a third of those were observed once. The ten largest clones take up approximately 12% of the sample. The specimen sequenced was PBMCs or a T cell subset sorted from them (not recorded which). The source of these receptors is an adult woman who had mild COVID-19 (a few samples of this study predate the infection). The sample titles of this study are shuffled in the database, so cell type and time point are left out; the donor was told from shared clones.

This clonotype showed up many times. The chain is built from TRBV20-1 and TRBJ2-1, with 9 bases lining up with TRBD2. The germline gives CDR1 DFQATT, CDR2 SNEGSKA (reference sequence). Losses at the gene ends were 0 bases for V and 8 bases for J; bases not matched to a gene: 8. The CDR3 sequence is 15 residues long. The CDR3 region has the DNA TGCAGTGCTAGAGATCAGGGACTAGCCTTCGATGAGCAGTTCTTC. Translated, it gives CSARDQGLAFDEQFF.

This clonotype was seen a few times. V usage is TRBV20-1 and J usage is TRBJ1-6, with 8 bases that match TRBD1. From germline, CDR1 is DFQATT and CDR2 SNEGSKA (reference sequence). The CDR3 runs 13 residues. Trimming took 5 bases from V and 7 from J; bases not matched to a gene: 4. The CDR3 nucleotides read TGCAGTGCTTGTAGGACAGGGAATTCACCCCTCCACTTT. This encodes CSACRTGNSPLHF.

The rearrangement uses TRBV6-1 and TRBJ1-4; TRBD1 is a possible D gene (6 bases). The length of the CDR3 is 15 residues. V lost 6 bases and J lost 7, with 18 bases in between. CDR1 and CDR2 from the germline V gene are MNHNS and SASEGT. CDR3 sequence (DNA): TGTGCCAGCAGGAACCGGGGGCTTCGAGGTGAAAAACTGTTTTTT. This codes for CASRNRGLRGEKLFF.

The CDR3 reads CATGGALNTGELFF. The DNA for the CDR3 is TGTGCGACCGGGGGAGCCCTTAACACCGGGGAGCTGTTTTTT. The chain employs TRBV6-6 and TRBJ2-2, with a weak D call TRBD2 (6 bases). This CDR3 region has 14 residues. Germline CDR1 MNHNY, CDR2 SVGAGI (reference sequence).

The chain links TRBV9 to TRBJ2-7; either TRBD1 or TRBD2 may fit D (5 bases each). The CDR3 totals 13 residues. V lost 4 bases to trimming and J lost 4 bases, with 12 bases between them. From germline, CDR1 is SGDLS and CDR2 YYNGEE. The CDR3 region has the DNA TGTGCCAGCAGCCCCGGGGCGCGGTACGAGCAGTACTTC. Amino acid sequence: CASSPGARYEQYF.

The CDR3, as DNA: TGTGCCAGCAGCTCCCTCGCCCCAGGAGAGACCCAGTACTTC. The encoded protein is CASSSLAPGETQYF. The chain is built from TRBV7-3 and TRBJ2-5, with D unclear. Germline V gene data show CDR1 as SGHTA and CDR2 as FQGTGA. The CDR3 is made up of 14 amino acids. Deletions cut 4 bases from V and 4 bases from J, with 13 bases between.

About this clonotype: One end of the junction fails to match germline, which may point to a read error. The V gene is TRBV12-3 or TRBV12-4, the J gene TRBJ1-1, with D perhaps TRBD1 (5 bases). This CDR3 has 16 residues. CDR3 sequence: CASSLGQTAMNTEAFF. The CDR3 DNA sequence: TGTGCAAGCAGTTTAGGTCAGACAGCTATGAACACTGAAGCTTTCTTT.